These 9 T cell receptor beta chains came from one sample sequenced in a study of T cells after yellow fever vaccination. One entry per CDR3 protein results from TCRdb running MiXCR on the 5' RACE reads. The table shows around 320,000 distinct CDR3 sequences, with around 4.4% occurring only once. This specimen consisted of PBMCs, obtained 15 days after the yellow fever booster vaccination. Receptor source: a man between 18 and 29 years old who received the YFV17D yellow fever vaccine.

The chain couples TRBV7-9 to TRBJ1-4; D not resolved. Trimming took 1 base from V and 8 from J, leaving 11 bases between them. CDR3 size: 14 residues. Germline V gives CDR1 SEHNR, CDR2 FQNEAQ (reference sequence). The CDR3 region has the DNA TGTGCCAGCAGCTTAGTGGCGGGGAAAGAAAAACTGTTTTTT. This translates into CASSLVAGKEKLFF.

In this sample, this clonotype turned up a few times. The CDR3 nucleotides read TGTGCCACCAGTGATCGGGACAGGGGACCTTACAATGAGCAGTTCTTC. This sequence encodes CATSDRDRGPYNEQFF. The V call is TRBV24-1, the J call TRBJ2-1; 10 bases agree with TRBD1. V lost 3 bases to trimming and J lost 4 bases; unmatched junction nucleotides: 5. From germline, CDR1 is KGHDR and CDR2 SFDVKD. The CDR3 extends over 16 amino acids.

This clonotype was counted only a few times. The chain is built from TRBV7-8 and TRBJ2-1, with unresolved D. Germline CDR1 and CDR2: SGHVS and FQNEAQ. CDR3 length equals 14 residues. The V end was cut by 0 bases, the J end by 3 bases, with 6 bases between. The CDR3 DNA reads as TGTGCCAGCAGCTTAGCGCCCCTCTACAATGAGCAGTTCTTC. As protein: CASSLAPLYNEQFF.

This clonotype was detected ten times or more. CDR3 residues: CASSSGYGGHTDTQYF. CDR3 bases: TGCGCCAGCAGCTCCGGATACGGGGGGCACACAGATACGCAGTATTTT. The rearrangement uses TRBV5-1 and TRBJ2-3, with D perhaps matching TRBD2 (7 bases). Germline values: CDR1 SGHRS, CDR2 YFSETQ. This CDR3 has 16 residues. The V gene lost 3 bases and the J gene lost 2 bases, with 16 bases spanning the gap. The entire variable domain, with the rest obtained from reference TRBV5-1 and TRBJ2-3, is as follows: KAGVTQTPRYLIKTRGQQVTLSCSPISGHRSVSWYQQTPGQGLQFLFEYFSETQRNKGNFPGRFSGRQFSNSRSEMNVSTLELGDSALYLCASSSGYGGHTDTQYFGPGTRLTVL.

This clonotype came up a few times. In DNA, the CDR3 is TGCGCCAGCAGCCAAGATAACAGGGGAGGCACAGATACGCAGTATTTT. It translates to CASSQDNRGGTDTQYF. This chain links TRBV4-3 with TRBJ2-3; 7 bases fit TRBD1. Germline CDR1 reads LGHNA; CDR2 reads YSLEER. V gave up 0 bases and J gave up 1 base; unmatched junction bases: 4. This CDR3 has 16 residues.

The J gene is TRBJ1-1, the V gene TRBV4-3; D gene unclear. Germline V gives CDR1 LGHNA, CDR2 YSLEER. The CDR3 is 14 amino acids. Trimming removed 1 base at V and 4 bases at J, with 10 bases between. DNA for the CDR3: TGCGCCAGCAGCCAAGTAACGTGGAGCACTGAAGCTTTCTTT. Its translation is CASSQVTWSTEAFF.

This clonotype was observed at least ten times. This sequence joins TRBV6-2 or TRBV6-3 and TRBJ1-1; no clear D. CDR3 length: 12 residues. From germline, CDR1 is MNHEY and CDR2 SVGEGT. V was shortened by 10 bases and J by 1 base, with 10 bases between the two germline ends. The CDR3 protein is CATGRSNTEAFF. The CDR3 bases are TGTGCCACCGGCCGGTCGAACACTGAAGCTTTCTTT.

This clonotype has ten or more counts. The chain combines TRBV5-8 with TRBJ1-2; 8 bases align to TRBD1. Trimming cost V 3 bases and J 4 bases; bases outside gene matches: 14. CDR1 and CDR2 (germline): SGHTS, YDEGEE. The CDR3 has 17 residues. The CDR3 DNA reads TGTGCCAGCAGCTCGACCCCCCGGGACAGGAGATTCTATGGCTACACCTTC. It yields the protein CASSSTPRDRRFYGYTF. The full variable domain, its missing parts supplied by reference TRBV5-8 and TRBJ1-2, is EAGVTQSPTHLIKTRGQQATLRCSPISGHTSVYWYQQALGLGLQFLLWYDEGEERNRGNFPPRFSGRQFPNYSSELNVNALELEDSALYLCASSSTPRDRRFYGYTFGSGTRLTVV.

This clonotype has at least ten counts. The chain is built from TRBV20-1 and TRBJ2-5; D remains unclear. Germline CDR1 and CDR2: DFQATT and SNEGSKA (reference sequence). This CDR3 has 13 residues. The V and J ends lost 0 bases and 4 bases respectively, with 9 bases between them. The CDR3 sequence: CSARERVLETQYF. In nucleotides, the CDR3 is TGCAGTGCTAGAGAAAGGGTCCTAGAGACCCAGTACTTC.